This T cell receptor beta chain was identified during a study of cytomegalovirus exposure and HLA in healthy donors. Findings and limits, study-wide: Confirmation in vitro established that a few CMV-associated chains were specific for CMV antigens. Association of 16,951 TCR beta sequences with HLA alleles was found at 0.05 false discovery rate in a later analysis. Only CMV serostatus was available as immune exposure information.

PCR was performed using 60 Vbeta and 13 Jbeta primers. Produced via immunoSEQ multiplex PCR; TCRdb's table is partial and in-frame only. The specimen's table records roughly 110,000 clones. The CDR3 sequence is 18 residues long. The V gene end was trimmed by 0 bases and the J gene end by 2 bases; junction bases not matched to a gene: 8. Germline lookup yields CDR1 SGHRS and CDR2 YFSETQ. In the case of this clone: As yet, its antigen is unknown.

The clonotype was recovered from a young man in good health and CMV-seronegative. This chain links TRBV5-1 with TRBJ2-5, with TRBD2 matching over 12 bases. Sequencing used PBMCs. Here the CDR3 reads CASSLGLTSGGLQETQYF. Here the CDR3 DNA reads TGCGCCAGCAGCTTGGGCCTGACTAGCGGGGGCCTACAAGAGACCCAGTACTTC.